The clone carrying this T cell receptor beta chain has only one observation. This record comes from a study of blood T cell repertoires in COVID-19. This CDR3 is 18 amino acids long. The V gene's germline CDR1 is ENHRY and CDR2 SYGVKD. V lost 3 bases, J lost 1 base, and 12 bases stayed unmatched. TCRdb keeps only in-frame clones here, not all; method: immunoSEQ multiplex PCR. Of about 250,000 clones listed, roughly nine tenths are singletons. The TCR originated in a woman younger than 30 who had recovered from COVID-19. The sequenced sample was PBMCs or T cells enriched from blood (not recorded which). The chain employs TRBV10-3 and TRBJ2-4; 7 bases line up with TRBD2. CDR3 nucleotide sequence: TGTGCCATCAGTGAATTGGGCCTACGGGACTACGCCAAAAACATTCAGTACTTC. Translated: CAISELGLRDYAKNIQYF.